This paragraph covers one TCR beta chain sequence. What it recognizes is unknown. This sample is drawn from a study of blood T cells in healthy people across ages. Study at large: About one barcoded TCR beta cDNA was captured per two T cells. Whole-study findings and limits: Naive T cell percentage by flow cytometry tracked strongly with beta diversity.

Samples each yielded at least 5.5 micrograms of total RNA. Through a sample-barcoded 5' primer and a J-beta primer mix, a second PCR was run for roughly 6 to 12 cycles. A 12-random-nucleotide template-switch adaptor tagged each cDNA molecule. TCRdb reanalysed the 5' RACE reads using MiXCR and keeps one entry per CDR3 protein. The sample shows 910,000 or so distinct CDR3 sequences, roughly 51% of them seen only once. V shed 2 bases, J shed 6 bases, and the junction held 7 bases outside the gene matches. Germline loops: CDR1 SSHAT, CDR2 FNYEAQ (reference sequence). The length of the CDR3 is 15 residues.

The chain employs TRBV7-7 and TRBJ2-3, with 8 positions matching TRBD2. The sample consisted of blood. The TCR originated in a woman aged 60-75 years in good health. In DNA form, the CDR3 reads TGTGCCAGCAGCTTATCTCCAGCGGGAGTCGATACGCAGTATTTT. It encodes CASSLSPAGVDTQYF.